A selection of T cell receptor beta chains follows, all from one sample in a study of T cell responses to AZD1222 COVID-19 vaccine. Clones were read by immunoSEQ multiplex PCR, and TCRdb kept only the in-frame ones, dropping some. Of 110,000 to 150,000 clones detected, around nine tenths appear once; the ten largest clones hold around 1.8%. The sequences come from peripheral blood, collected on day 0 of AZD1222 vaccination. The receptors here all came from an adult in good health. The CDR3 runs from the conserved cysteine through the conserved F or W. The order of the fields is D gene, J gene, CDR3 length, clone size, V gene, CDR3 DNA, CDR3 protein. D genes are given only for firm matches. Clone size is stated in some rows and not others, as once, few, many or a class when expanded.

- | TRBJ2-3 | 14 | - | TRBV11-2 | TGTGCCAGCAGAGGGTTCGTTGGAACAGATACGCAGTATTTT | CASRGFVGTDTQYF
- | TRBJ2-1 | 15 | - | TRBV5-1 | TGCGCCAGCAGCCTGGGCGGGACTGGCTACAATGAGCAGTTCTTC | CASSLGGTGYNEQFF
- | TRBJ2-1 | 14 | - | TRBV7-8 | TGTGCCAGCGGGCGGACAGATTCCTACAATGAGCAGTTCTTC | CASGRTDSYNEQFF
- | TRBJ1-1 | 14 | - | TRBV13 | TGTGCCAGCAGCTTACTGGCGGGCACAGGAGAAGCTTTCTTT | CASSLLAGTGEAFF
- | TRBJ1-3 | 15 | once | TRBV7-8 | TGTGCCAGCAGCTCAAGTCTTCACTCTGGAAACACCATATATTTT | CASSSSLHSGNTIYF
- | TRBJ1-2 | 13 | - | TRBV19 | TGTGCCAGTAGTATCGGACCGATCTATGGCTACACCTTC | CASSIGPIYGYTF
TRBD2 | TRBJ2-2 | 15 | - | TRBV6-5 | TGTGCCAGCAGACGTAGCGGGAGGGCCAACGGGGAGCTGTTTTTT | CASRRSGRANGELFF
- | TRBJ1-5 | 14 | - | TRBV11-2 | TGTGCCAGCAGCTTAGCAGGGAATAATCAGCCCCAGCATTTT | CASSLAGNNQPQHF
- | TRBJ2-3 | 16 | - | TRBV9 | TGTGCCAGCAGCCCCCCGAGTATTGGGAGCACAGATACGCAGTATTTT | CASSPPSIGSTDTQYF
- | TRBJ1-1 | 14 | - | TRBV6-5 | TGTGCCAGCAGTTCGGGGTGGGAAGGCACTGAAGCTTTCTTT | CASSSGWEGTEAFF
- | TRBJ2-1 | 15 | - | TRBV2 | TGTGCCAGCAGTGAAGCCGGGACTGGCTACAATGAGCAGTTCTTC | CASSEAGTGYNEQFF
- | TRBJ1-3 | 13 | - | TRBV19 | TGTGCCGCGGGGCGGGGAGCTGGAAACACCATATATTTT | CAAGRGAGNTIYF
- | TRBJ2-5 | 13 | - | TRBV4-1 | TGCGCCAGCAGCGCAGCGGCCCAAGAGACCCAGTACTTC | CASSAAAQETQYF
- | TRBJ1-1 | 13 | once | TRBV19 | TGTGCCAGTAGTATAGAGAGGGGACTTGAAGCTTTCTTT | CASSIERGLEAFF
- | TRBJ1-3 | 14 | - | TRBV28 | TGTGCCAGCAGGAGGGGAAGCTCTGGAAACACCATATATTTT | CASRRGSSGNTIYF
TRBD1 | TRBJ1-4 | 19 | - | TRBV5-4 | TGTGCCAGCAGTTCAAGACCGGGACAGGGGGGTGCGCGGCATGAAAAACTGTTTTTT | CASSSRPGQGGARHEKLFF
- | TRBJ1-1 | 13 | - | TRBV2 | TGTGCCAGCAGTGCAGGGCCCGGCACTGAAGCTTTCTTT | CASSAGPGTEAFF
TRBD2 | TRBJ2-5 | 15 | - | TRBV5-6 | TGTGCCAGCACCACAAACGGGAGGGCCAGGGAGACCCAGTACTTC | CASTTNGRARETQYF
TRBD1 | TRBJ1-1 | 15 | - | TRBV7-9 | TGTGCCAGCAGCCCTTCGGACAGGGGCGACACTGAAGCTTTCTTT | CASSPSDRGDTEAFF
- | TRBJ1-1 | 16 | few | TRBV7-3 | TGTGCCAGCAGCTTACAAGGGAAAGAAAGGAACACTGAAGCTTTCTTT | CASSLQGKERNTEAFF
TRBD1 | TRBJ1-2 | 14 | - | TRBV7-3 | TGTGCCAGCCCGGACAGGGGTGAGTTTGACGGCTACACCTTC | CASPDRGEFDGYTF
TRBD1 | TRBJ1-2 | 13 | - | TRBV2 | TGTGCCAGCACCGGGACAGGAGGATATGGCTACACCTTC | CASTGTGGYGYTF
- | TRBJ1-1 | 14 | - | TRBV6-5 | TGTGCCAGCAGCGAGACCCCCGGGAGCACTGAAGCTTTCTTT | CASSETPGSTEAFF
- | TRBJ2-5 | 15 | - | TRBV5-1 | TGCGCCAGCAGCTCACAGGGCTCAGGGCAAGAGACCCAGTACTTC | CASSSQGSGQETQYF
- | TRBJ1-6 | 16 | - | TRBV11-3 | TGTGCCAGCAGCCCAAGGGGGGGGGTTTATAATTCACCCCTCCACTTT | CASSPRGGVYNSPLHF
- | TRBJ2-7 | 13 | - | TRBV5-1 | TGCGCCAGCAGCTTGGACAGTTTCTACGAGCAGTACTTC | CASSLDSFYEQYF
- | TRBJ2-7 | 13 | - | TRBV12-3/TRBV12-4 | TGTGCCAGCAGCCTCGACGGAGCCTACGAGCAGTACTTC | CASSLDGAYEQYF
TRBD1 | TRBJ2-2 | 15 | - | TRBV11-2 | TGTGCCAGCACCCTGGACAGGGGGGGTACCGGGGAGCTGTTTTTT | CASTLDRGGTGELFF
- | TRBJ2-7 | 12 | - | TRBV30 | TGTGCCTGGAGTCGAGGGTCCTACGAGCAGTACTTC | CAWSRGSYEQYF
- | TRBJ2-1 | 11 | - | TRBV27 | TGTGCCAGCTCTTCTGGAGCCGAGCAGTTCTTC | CASSSGAEQFF
- | TRBJ2-1 | 15 | - | TRBV5-4 | TGTGCCAGCAGCTTGGGGGTGACTAGTTCCGGCGAGCAGTTCTTC | CASSLGVTSSGEQFF
- | TRBJ1-5 | 13 | - | TRBV27 | TGTGCCAGCAGTTTTGGGGGTAATCAGCCCCAGCATTTT | CASSFGGNQPQHF